One and the same sample provided the 22 T cell receptor beta chains below, sequenced in a study of blood T cell repertoires in COVID-19. The method was immunoSEQ multiplex PCR; TCRdb's version includes in-frame clones alone and lacks a portion of them. This sample has around 310,000 clones; around nine tenths occur once, and the top ten carry about 9.4%. Material for sequencing was PBMCs or T cells enriched from blood (not recorded which). These receptors all stem from a woman aged 25 to 39 who had recovered from COVID-19.

CDR3 DNA sequence: TGCAGCGTCTGCGGACAGGATTCTATGTACACTGAAGCTTTCTTT. Translated, it gives CSVCGQDSMYTEAFF. The V gene is TRBV29-1, the J gene TRBJ1-1; TRBD1 aligns across 7 bases. The germline gives CDR1 SQVTM, CDR2 ANQGSEA. After removal of 6 bases from V and 3 bases from J, the junction contained 13 bases not matched to a gene. The CDR3 is 15 residues long.

The genes are TRBV2 and TRBJ2-7, with a weak D call TRBD2 (5 bases). Trimming pared 3 bases from V and 1 base from J, leaving 19 bases between. The CDR3 is made up of 17 amino acids. Germline-derived CDR1 and CDR2 are SNHLY and FYNNEI. The CDR3 DNA reads TGTGCCAGCAGTGACGCGGGCGCGAGGGCTGGTTCCTACGAGCAGTACTTC. Protein product: CASSDAGARAGSYEQYF.

This sequence joins TRBV15 and TRBJ1-6; perhaps TRBD1 as D (5 bases). V gave up 0 bases and J gave up 8 bases, with 11 bases separating them. Germline CDR1 and CDR2: LNHNV and YYDKDF (reference sequence). This CDR3 region has 15 residues. The CDR3 DNA is TGTGCCACCAGCAGAGACAGGGTAGCCGATTCACCCCTCCACTTT. It translates to CATSRDRVADSPLHF.

This clone appeared a few times. J is TRBJ2-7 and V is TRBV4-2; TRBD1 agrees at 9 bases. This CDR3 is built from 14 residues. V lost 5 bases to trimming and J lost 3 bases; unmatched junction nucleotides: 5. Per germline, CDR1 LGHNA and CDR2 YNFKEQ. In DNA form, the CDR3 reads TGTGCCAGCAGCTACGAGACAGGGGGCTACGAGCAGTACTTC. Translated: CASSYETGGYEQYF.

This chain links TRBV6-5 with TRBJ1-2, with D maybe TRBD1 (5 bases). Trimming shortened V by 4 bases and J by 1 base, and 13 bases separated the two germline ends. The CDR3 consists of 15 residues. Germline V gene data show CDR1 as MNHEY and CDR2 as SVGAGI. The CDR3 DNA follows: TGTGCCAGCAGTTTACAGGCAGGCGTTAACTATGGCTACACCTTC. Amino acid sequence: CASSLQAGVNYGYTF.

The rearrangement uses TRBV6-6 and TRBJ1-1; 10 bases fit TRBD1. Germline values: CDR1 MNHNY, CDR2 SVGAGI (reference sequence). CDR3 length: 14 residues. V shed 4 bases and J 3 bases; nucleotides not matched to a gene: 2. This chain's CDR3 is CASSSGQGDTEAFF. CDR3 sequence (DNA): TGTGCCAGCAGTTCCGGACAGGGGGACACTGAAGCTTTCTTT.

J is TRBJ2-7 and V is TRBV2, with 15 bases matching TRBD2. CDR1 SNHLY and CDR2 FYNNEI come from the germline V gene. After removal of 6 bases from V and 1 base from J, the junction contained 10 bases not matched to a gene. This CDR3 contains 18 residues. The CDR3 is CASRGGLAGGSLSYEQYF. CDR3 nucleotides: TGTGCCAGCAGGGGCGGACTAGCGGGAGGGAGTCTTTCCTACGAGCAGTACTTC.

The chain carries TRBV5-1 and TRBJ2-5; 7 nucleotides align to TRBD2. CDR1 SGHRS and CDR2 YFSETQ come from the germline V gene. Trimming removed 3 bases from V and 4 bases from J; junction bases left unmatched: 6. There are 14 residues in the CDR3. The CDR3 here is CASSWGGPGETQYF. CDR3 DNA: TGCGCCAGCAGCTGGGGGGGTCCTGGAGAGACCCAGTACTTC. Full variable domain (missing parts from reference TRBV5-1 and TRBJ2-5): KAGVTQTPRYLIKTRGQQVTLSCSPISGHRSVSWYQQTPGQGLQFLFEYFSETQRNKGNFPGRFSGRQFSNSRSEMNVSTLELGDSALYLCASSWGGPGETQYFGPGTRLLVL.

This chain links TRBV11-2 with TRBJ1-6; D call uncertain. Germline V gene sequence: CDR1 SGHAT, CDR2 FQNNGV. This CDR3 comprises 14 residues. V lost 2 bases and J lost 7, with 9 bases in between. CDR3 loop: CASSLYGGNSPLHF. The CDR3 coding sequence is TGTGCCAGCAGCTTATATGGCGGAAATTCACCCCTCCACTTT.

This sequence joins TRBV11-3 and TRBJ1-2; D gene ambiguous. Germline-derived CDR1 and CDR2 are SGHNT and YENEEA. This CDR3 region has 15 residues. V lost 0 bases and J lost 6, with 14 bases in between. CDR3 region: CASSLDHIRKHGYTF. For the CDR3, the DNA is TGTGCCAGCAGCTTAGATCACATCCGTAAACATGGCTACACCTTC. Together with reference TRBV11-3 and TRBJ1-2, the CDR3 gives the full variable domain: EAGVVQSPRYKIIEKKQPVAFWCNPISGHNTLYWYLQNLGQGPELLIRYENEEAVDDSQLPKDRFSAERLKGVDSTLKIQPAELGDSAVYLCASSLDHIRKHGYTFGSGTRLTVV.

This sequence joins TRBV14 and TRBJ1-1; D is unclear. Germline lookup yields CDR1 SGHDN and CDR2 FVKESK. CDR3 length: 12 residues. V was shortened by 3 bases and J by 2 bases, with 4 bases between the two germline ends. CDR3 residues: CASSHKNTEAFF. CDR3 DNA: TGTGCCAGCAGCCATAAAAACACTGAAGCTTTCTTT.

V is TRBV7-9 and J is TRBJ2-1; TRBD2 might be the D (5 bases). Trimming took 0 bases from V and 0 from J, leaving 12 bases between them. Germline V gives CDR1 SEHNR, CDR2 FQNEAQ (reference sequence). The CDR3 is 17 residues long. The DNA of the CDR3 is TGTGCCAGCAGCTTAGCCGGTAGCGTGGACTCCTACAATGAGCAGTTCTTC. Residues: CASSLAGSVDSYNEQFF.

J is TRBJ1-4 and V is TRBV6-5, with TRBD1 as a possible D gene (5 bases). From germline, CDR1 is MNHEY and CDR2 SVGAGI. V shed 0 bases and J shed 5 bases, with 10 bases lying between them. The length of the CDR3 is 15 residues. The CDR3 DNA sequence: TGTGCCAGCAGTTACTCGGAGGGGCGGAATGAAAAACTGTTTTTT. This sequence encodes CASSYSEGRNEKLFF.

The chain recombines TRBV9 with TRBJ2-1; TRBD1 aligns across 10 bases. Germline values: CDR1 SGDLS, CDR2 YYNGEE. V trimming: 4 bases; J trimming: 4 bases; junction bases outside the gene matches: 5. The CDR3 runs to 15 residues. The CDR3 nucleotides are TGTGCCAGCAGCCCGAGGGACAGGGGATACAATGAGCAGTTCTTC. Amino acids: CASSPRDRGYNEQFF.

The V call is TRBV19, the J call TRBJ2-2; 8 bases map to TRBD2. The junction had 8 bases not matched to a gene; V was cut back by 10 bases and J by 4 bases. Germline CDR1 is LNHDA and CDR2 is SQIVND (reference sequence). This CDR3 is built from 14 residues. The CDR3 DNA sequence: TGTGCCACCACGGGAGGGAGTCGCACCGGGGAGCTGTTTTTT. It specifies CATTGGSRTGELFF.

V gene TRBV5-1 combines with J gene TRBJ1-4; 8 nucleotides align to TRBD1. Germline-derived CDR1 and CDR2 are SGHRS and YFSETQ. CDR3 length: 17 residues. V lost 2 bases and J lost 7; bases outside the gene matches: 13. The CDR3 sequence: CASSFLHQGAGSEKLFF. The CDR3 nucleotides are TGCGCCAGCAGCTTTCTACACCAGGGGGCTGGAAGTGAAAAACTGTTTTTT.

The table lists this clone with a few counts. V usage is TRBV5-1 and J usage is TRBJ2-5; TRBD1 is a possible D gene (6 bases). V gave up 0 bases and J gave up 7 bases, with 13 bases separating them. Germline loops: CDR1 SGHRS, CDR2 YFSETQ. The CDR3 has 14 amino acids. The chain's CDR3 is CASSLGTGTPTQYF. The DNA for the CDR3 is TGCGCCAGCAGCTTGGGAACAGGGACCCCGACCCAGTACTTC.

This clone was counted between two and nine times. The CDR3 bases are TGTGCCAGTAGTAAATTCCTCAGGGATGCCAACTCCTACGAGCAGTACTTC. Its protein is CASSKFLRDANSYEQYF. This rearrangement joins TRBV19 to TRBJ2-7; possibly TRBD1 for D (5 bases). Trimming stripped 4 bases from V and 0 bases from J, with 19 bases between. This CDR3 is built from 17 residues. The germline V gene has CDR1 LNHDA and CDR2 SQIVND (reference sequence).

This clone has a handful of counts. This rearrangement joins TRBV27 to TRBJ2-7, with TRBD1 matching over 11 bases. With 5 bases clipped from V and 3 bases from J, the junction kept 9 bases outside the gene matches. CDR3 size: 16 residues. Germline lookup yields CDR1 MNHEY and CDR2 SMNVEV (reference sequence). The CDR3 loop reads CASSRSRTGGNYEQYF. The DNA of the CDR3 is TGTGCCAGCAGTCGGTCCCGGACAGGGGGCAACTACGAGCAGTACTTC.

V and J are TRBV4-1 and TRBJ2-4, with 9 bases that match TRBD2. With V trimmed by 2 bases and J by 6 bases, 11 bases remained unmatched. In germline, CDR1 is MGHRA, CDR2 YSYEKL. CDR3 size: 17 residues. This CDR3 reads CASSQPTTSGRGNIQYF. The CDR3 DNA sequence: TGCGCCAGCAGCCAACCTACCACTAGCGGGCGCGGAAACATTCAGTACTTC.

The chain links TRBV18 to TRBJ1-2, with D possibly matching TRBD1 (5 bases). The CDR3 loop spans 15 amino acids. The V gene lost 4 bases and the J gene lost 2 bases, with 14 bases spanning the gap. Looked up from germline, CDR1 is KGHSH and CDR2 is LQKENI. CDR3 bases: TGTGCCAGCTCACGCGCGGGGGAGGTCAACTATGGCTACACCTTC. This codes for CASSRAGEVNYGYTF.

V usage is TRBV5-6 and J usage is TRBJ2-2; D ambiguous. Trimming removed 4 bases from V and 6 bases from J, with 13 bases in between. Germline CDR1 and CDR2: SGHDT and YYEEEE. The CDR3 spans 14 residues. This CDR3 is CASSPILVAGELFF. The DNA of the CDR3 is TGTGCCAGCAGCCCTATTCTAGTCGCCGGGGAGCTGTTTTTT.